This is a list of T cell receptor beta chains from one sample in a study of blood T cell repertoires in COVID-19. Assay used: immunoSEQ multiplex PCR; TCRdb lists only in-frame clones, some missing. The sample contains roughly 53,000 clones, approximately 81% of which appear only once. Sequencing was performed on peripheral blood. The receptors shown here come from a man aged 45-60 years with acute or convalescent COVID-19. The conserved cysteine and the conserved F or W are not part of the CDR3 here.

TRBV5-1	TRBJ1-5	ASGVRPSNQPQH
TRBV9	TRBJ1-3	ASSVARYSSGNTIY
TRBV3-1/TRBV3-2	TRBJ2-1	ASSQDAGAYNEQF
TRBV10-1	TRBJ1-6	ASRGQGDSPLH
TRBV7-9	TRBJ1-1	ASSWEGAVEAF
TRBV10-1	TRBJ1-1	ASSEFRGRGTEAF
TRBV24-1	TRBJ2-3	ATKDPQGLTDTQY
TRBV12-3/TRBV12-4	TRBJ1-5	ASRNRDNQPQH
TRBV27	TRBJ2-7	ASSLFGQGANEQY
TRBV5-4	TRBJ2-1	ASSLGLAPGGEQF
TRBV3-1/TRBV3-2	TRBJ1-2	ASSPPPGGDYGYT
TRBV5-1	TRBJ1-1	ASSSGTGEFGMTEAF
TRBV6-5	TRBJ1-1	ASSYQQGHMNTEAF
TRBV4-1	TRBJ2-1	ASSQAASGSPLDEQF
TRBV9	TRBJ2-3	ASSVHGGQDTQY
TRBV15	TRBJ1-1	ATSRGRGNTEAF
TRBV21-1	TRBJ2-3	ASSKVRGLHLIGTDTQY
TRBV20-1	TRBJ2-7	SASTQGAQYEQY
TRBV10-3	TRBJ1-3	AISGRGNTIY
TRBV5-4	TRBJ1-1	AARGRDTEAF
TRBV5-8	TRBJ2-1	ASSLDLAGDYYNEQF
TRBV15	TRBJ2-5	ATSNRGRQETQY
TRBV9	TRBJ2-3	ASSVWGQDTQY
TRBV25-1	TRBJ1-6	ASSEGGSSYNSPLH
TRBV11-2	TRBJ2-1	ASSPGLDTEQF
TRBV9	TRBJ2-1	ASSVASLDNEQF
TRBV30	TRBJ1-4	AWSVNFQLF
TRBV7-6	TRBJ2-6	ASSHPGAGEGSGANVLT
TRBV19	TRBJ2-7	ASSLGGEQY
TRBV6-5	TRBJ2-5	ASRLRQSRETQY
TRBV14	TRBJ2-7	ASSQDSLGGGLYYEQY
TRBV11-2	TRBJ1-5	ASSLAGSQPQH
TRBV4-1	TRBJ2-2	ASSQPLNTGELF
TRBV11-2	TRBJ1-6	ASSNGQGSRSYNSPLH
TRBV11-3	TRBJ2-7	AGSRGQGAIEQY
TRBV9	TRBJ1-3	ASSRSRGGNTIY
TRBV6-5	TRBJ2-1	ASSYSPNRLAGGLF
TRBV2	TRBJ1-4	ASSPTGREKLF
TRBV5-1	TRBJ2-5	ASSWTGGTKETQY
TRBV5-8	TRBJ2-6	ASSLGYGYSGANVLT
TRBV4-1	TRBJ1-1	ASSQDRNRGIKNTEAF